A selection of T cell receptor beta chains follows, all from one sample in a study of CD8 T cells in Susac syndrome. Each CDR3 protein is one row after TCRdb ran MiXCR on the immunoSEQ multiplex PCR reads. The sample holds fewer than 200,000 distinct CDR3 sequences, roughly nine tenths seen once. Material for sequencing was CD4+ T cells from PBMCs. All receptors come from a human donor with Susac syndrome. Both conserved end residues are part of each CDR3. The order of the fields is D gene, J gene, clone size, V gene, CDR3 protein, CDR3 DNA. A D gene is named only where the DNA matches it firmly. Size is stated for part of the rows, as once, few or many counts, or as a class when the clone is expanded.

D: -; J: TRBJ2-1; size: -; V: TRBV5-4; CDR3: CASSFGLASGYNEQFF; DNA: TGTGCCAGCAGCTTCGGGCTAGCTTCTGGATACAATGAGCAGTTCTTC
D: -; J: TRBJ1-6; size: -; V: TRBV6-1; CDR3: CASSERLAGFNSPLHF; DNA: TGTGCCAGCAGTGAACGTTTGGCAGGGTTTAATTCACCCCTCCACTTT
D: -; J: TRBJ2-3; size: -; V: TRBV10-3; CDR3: CAISGISPERGTDTQYF; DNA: TGTGCCATCAGTGGGATTAGCCCTGAGCGGGGCACAGATACGCAGTATTTT
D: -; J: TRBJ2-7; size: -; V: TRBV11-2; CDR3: CASSLRRSGEQYF; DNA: TGTGCCAGCAGCTTAAGACGGTCGGGCGAGCAGTACTTC
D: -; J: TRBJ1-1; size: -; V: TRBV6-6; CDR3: CASSYSADLEAFF; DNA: TGTGCCAGCAGTTACTCGGCAGATCTTGAAGCTTTCTTT
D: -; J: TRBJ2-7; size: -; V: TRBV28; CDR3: CASSSPAESYEQYF; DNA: TGTGCCAGCAGCTCCCCGGCGGAGTCCTACGAGCAGTACTTC
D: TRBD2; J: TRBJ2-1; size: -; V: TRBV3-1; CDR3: CASSQDALAGYNEQFF; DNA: TGTGCCAGCAGCCAAGACGCACTAGCGGGGTACAATGAGCAGTTCTTC
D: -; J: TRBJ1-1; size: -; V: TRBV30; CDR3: CAWLQENTEAFF; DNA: TGTGCCTGGCTACAGGAAAACACTGAAGCTTTCTTT
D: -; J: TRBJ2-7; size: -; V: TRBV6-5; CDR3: CASSYGRGQYEQYF; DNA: TGTGCCAGCAGTTACGGGAGAGGGCAGTACGAGCAGTACTTC
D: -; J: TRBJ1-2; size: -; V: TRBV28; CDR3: CASSLLDSYGYTF; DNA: TGTGCCAGCAGTTTATTGGACAGCTATGGCTACACCTTC
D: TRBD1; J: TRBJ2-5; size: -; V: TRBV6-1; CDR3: CASSETGSQETQYF; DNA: TGTGCCAGCAGCGAGACAGGGAGCCAAGAGACCCAGTACTTC
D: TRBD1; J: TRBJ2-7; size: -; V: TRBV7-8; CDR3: CASSLVSPPGGGEQYF; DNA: TGTGCCAGCAGCTTAGTTTCCCCTCCAGGGGGCGGGGAGCAGTACTTC
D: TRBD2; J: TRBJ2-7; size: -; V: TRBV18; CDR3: CASSRSGTSGNYEQYF; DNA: TGTGCCAGCTCAAGATCCGGGACTAGCGGGAACTACGAGCAGTACTTC
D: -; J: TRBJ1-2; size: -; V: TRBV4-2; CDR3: CASSQEKGGDYGYTF; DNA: TGTGCCAGCAGCCAAGAAAAGGGGGGCGACTATGGCTACACCTTC
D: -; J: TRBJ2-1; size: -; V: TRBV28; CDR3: CASNTPQLVGGSYNEQFF; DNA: TGTGCCAGCAATACCCCTCAACTGGTGGGGGGATCCTACAATGAGCAGTTCTTC
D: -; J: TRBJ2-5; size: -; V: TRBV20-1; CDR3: CSARDPVAKTQYF; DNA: TGCAGTGCTAGAGATCCAGTTGCGAAGACCCAGTACTTC
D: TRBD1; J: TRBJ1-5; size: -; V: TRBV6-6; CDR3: CASSTGQGASNQPQHF; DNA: TGTGCCAGCAGTACGGGACAGGGGGCGAGCAATCAGCCCCAGCATTTT
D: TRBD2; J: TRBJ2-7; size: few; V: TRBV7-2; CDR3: CASSEAGTSFYEQYF; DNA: TGTGCCAGCAGCGAAGCCGGGACTAGCTTCTACGAGCAGTACTTC
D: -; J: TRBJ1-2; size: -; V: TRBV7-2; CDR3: CASSYNMGGSYGYTF; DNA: TGTGCCAGCAGCTACAATATGGGGGGAAGTTATGGCTACACCTTC
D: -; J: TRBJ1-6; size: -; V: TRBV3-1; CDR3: CASSQDTTGGSPLHF; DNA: TGTGCCAGCAGCCAAGATACGACGGGGGGTTCACCCCTCCACTTT
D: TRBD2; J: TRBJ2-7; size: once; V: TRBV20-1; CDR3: CSVERTSGVNYEQYF; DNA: TGCAGTGTGGAAAGGACTAGCGGTGTTAACTACGAGCAGTACTTC
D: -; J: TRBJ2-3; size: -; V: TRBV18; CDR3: CASSPTSADTQYF; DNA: TGTGCCAGCTCTCCGACTAGTGCAGATACGCAGTATTTT